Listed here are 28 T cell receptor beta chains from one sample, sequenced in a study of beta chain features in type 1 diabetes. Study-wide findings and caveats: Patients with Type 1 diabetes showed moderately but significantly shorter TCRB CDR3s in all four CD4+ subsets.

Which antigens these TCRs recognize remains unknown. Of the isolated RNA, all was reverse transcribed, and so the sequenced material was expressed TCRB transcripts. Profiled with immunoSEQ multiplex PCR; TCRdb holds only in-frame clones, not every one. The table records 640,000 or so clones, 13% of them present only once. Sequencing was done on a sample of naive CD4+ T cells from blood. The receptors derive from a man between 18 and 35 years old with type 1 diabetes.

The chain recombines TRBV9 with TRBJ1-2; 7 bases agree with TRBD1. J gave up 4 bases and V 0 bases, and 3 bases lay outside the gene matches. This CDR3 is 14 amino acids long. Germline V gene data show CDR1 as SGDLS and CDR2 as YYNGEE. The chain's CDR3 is CASSVVGTAYGYTF. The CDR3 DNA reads TGTGCCAGCAGCGTAGTGGGGACAGCCTATGGCTACACCTTC.

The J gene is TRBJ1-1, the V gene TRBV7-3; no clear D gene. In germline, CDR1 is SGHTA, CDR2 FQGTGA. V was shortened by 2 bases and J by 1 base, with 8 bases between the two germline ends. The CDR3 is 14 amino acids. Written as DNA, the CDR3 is TGTGCCAGCAGCTTAGGAGGAGAGAACACTGAAGCTTTCTTT. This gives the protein CASSLGGENTEAFF.

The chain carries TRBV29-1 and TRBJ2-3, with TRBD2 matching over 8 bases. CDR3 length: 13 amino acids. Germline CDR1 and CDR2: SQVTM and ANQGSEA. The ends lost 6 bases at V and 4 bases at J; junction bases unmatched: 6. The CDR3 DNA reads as TGCAGCGTGTACGGGGGGGCAGCAGATACGCAGTATTTT. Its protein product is CSVYGGAADTQYF.

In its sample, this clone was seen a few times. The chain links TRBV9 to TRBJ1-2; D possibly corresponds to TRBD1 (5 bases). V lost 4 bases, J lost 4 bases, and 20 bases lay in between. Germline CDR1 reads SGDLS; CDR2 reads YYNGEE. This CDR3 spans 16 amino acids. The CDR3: CASSRTVQGNRYGYTF. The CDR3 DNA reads TGTGCCAGCAGCCGGACCGTCCAGGGAAATCGCTATGGCTACACCTTC.

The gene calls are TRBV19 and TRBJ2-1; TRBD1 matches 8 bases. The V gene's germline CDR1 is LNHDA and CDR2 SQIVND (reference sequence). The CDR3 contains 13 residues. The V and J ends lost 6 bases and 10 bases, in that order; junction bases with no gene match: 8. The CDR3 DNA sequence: TGTGCCAGTAGGTTCGACAGGGGTCGAGAGCAGTTCTTC. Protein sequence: CASRFDRGREQFF.

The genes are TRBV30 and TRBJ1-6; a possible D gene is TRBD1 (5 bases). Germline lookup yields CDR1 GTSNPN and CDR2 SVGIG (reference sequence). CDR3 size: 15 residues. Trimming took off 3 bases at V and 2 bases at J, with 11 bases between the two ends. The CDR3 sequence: CAWSWGRAYNSPLHF. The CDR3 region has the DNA TGTGCCTGGAGCTGGGGCCGGGCCTATAATTCACCCCTCCACTTT. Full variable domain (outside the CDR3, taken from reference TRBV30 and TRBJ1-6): SQTIHQWPATLVQPVGSPLSLECTVEGTSNPNLYWYRQAAGRGLQLLFYSVGIGQISSEVPQNLSASRPQDRQFILSSKKLLLSDSGFYLCAWSWGRAYNSPLHFGNGTRLTVT.

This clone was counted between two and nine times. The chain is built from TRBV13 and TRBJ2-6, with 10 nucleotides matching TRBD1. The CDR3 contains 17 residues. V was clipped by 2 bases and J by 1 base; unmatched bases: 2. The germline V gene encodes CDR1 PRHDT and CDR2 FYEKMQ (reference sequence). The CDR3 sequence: CASSLWTGGSGANVLTF. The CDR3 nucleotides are TGTGCCAGCAGCTTATGGACAGGGGGTTCTGGGGCCAACGTCCTGACTTTC.

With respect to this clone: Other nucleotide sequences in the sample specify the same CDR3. CDR3 nucleotides: TGTGCCATCAGGGCGGGCCCCGATCAGCCCCAGCATTTT. It specifies CAIRAGPDQPQHF. This rearrangement joins TRBV10-3 to TRBJ1-5, with D uncertain. V shed 6 bases and J shed 5 bases, with 11 bases lying between them. Germline V lookup: CDR1 ENHRY, CDR2 SYGVKD. This CDR3 has 13 amino acids.

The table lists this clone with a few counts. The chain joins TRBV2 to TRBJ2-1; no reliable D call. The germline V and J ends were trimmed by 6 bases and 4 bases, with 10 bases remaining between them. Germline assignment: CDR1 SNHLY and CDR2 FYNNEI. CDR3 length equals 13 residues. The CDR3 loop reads CASSYDGYNEQFF. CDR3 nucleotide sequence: TGTGCCAGCAGCTATGACGGGTACAATGAGCAGTTCTTC.

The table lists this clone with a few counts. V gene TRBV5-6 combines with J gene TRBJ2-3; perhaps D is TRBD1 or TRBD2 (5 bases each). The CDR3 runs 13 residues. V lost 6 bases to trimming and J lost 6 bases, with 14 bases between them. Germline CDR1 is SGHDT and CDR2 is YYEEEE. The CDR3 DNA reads TGTGCCAGCAAGCAGGGACGCTTGGATACGCAGTATTTT. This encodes CASKQGRLDTQYF. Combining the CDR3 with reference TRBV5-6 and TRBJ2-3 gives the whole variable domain DAGVTQSPTHLIKTRGQQVTLRCSPKSGHDTVSWYQQALGQGPQFIFQYYEEEERQRGNFPDRFSGHQFPNYSSELNVNALLLGDSALYLCASKQGRLDTQYFGPGTRLTVL.

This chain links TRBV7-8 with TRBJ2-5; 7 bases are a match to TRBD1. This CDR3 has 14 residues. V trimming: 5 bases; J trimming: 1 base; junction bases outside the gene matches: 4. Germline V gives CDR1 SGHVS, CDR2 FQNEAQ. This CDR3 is CASSHNRGQETQYF. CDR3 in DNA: TGTGCCAGCAGCCACAACAGGGGCCAAGAGACCCAGTACTTC. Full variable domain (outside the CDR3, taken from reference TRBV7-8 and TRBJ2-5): GAGVSQSPRYKVAKRGQDVALRCDPISGHVSLFWYQQALGQGPEFLTYFQNEAQLDKSGLPSDRFFAERPEGSVSTLKIQRTQQEDSAVYLCASSHNRGQETQYFGPGTRLLVL.

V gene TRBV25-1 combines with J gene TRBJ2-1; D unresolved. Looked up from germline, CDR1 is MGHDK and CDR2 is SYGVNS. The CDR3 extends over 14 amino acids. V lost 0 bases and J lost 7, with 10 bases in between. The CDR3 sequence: CASSEYRSGNEQFF. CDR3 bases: TGTGCCAGCAGTGAATATCGGTCTGGAAATGAGCAGTTCTTC.

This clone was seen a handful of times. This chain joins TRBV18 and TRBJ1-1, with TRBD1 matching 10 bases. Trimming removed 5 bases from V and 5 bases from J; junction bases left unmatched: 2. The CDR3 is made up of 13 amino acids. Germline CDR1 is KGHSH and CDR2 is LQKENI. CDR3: CASSAGQGTEAFF. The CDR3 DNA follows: TGTGCCAGCTCAGCGGGACAGGGGACTGAAGCTTTCTTT.

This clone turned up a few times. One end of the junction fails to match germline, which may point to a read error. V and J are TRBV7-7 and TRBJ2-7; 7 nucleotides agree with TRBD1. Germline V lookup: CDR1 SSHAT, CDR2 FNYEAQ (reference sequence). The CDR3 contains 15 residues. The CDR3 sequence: CASSKGDRVSYEQYF. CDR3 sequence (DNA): TGTGCTAGCAGCAAGGGAGACAGGGTGTCCTACGAGCAGTACTTC.

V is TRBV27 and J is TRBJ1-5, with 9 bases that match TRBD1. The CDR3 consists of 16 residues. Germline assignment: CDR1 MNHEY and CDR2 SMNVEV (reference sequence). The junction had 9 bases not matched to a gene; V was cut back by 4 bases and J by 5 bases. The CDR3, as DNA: TGTGCCAGCAGTTATAGGACAGGGGAGATCCATCAGCCCCAGCATTTT. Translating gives CASSYRTGEIHQPQHF.

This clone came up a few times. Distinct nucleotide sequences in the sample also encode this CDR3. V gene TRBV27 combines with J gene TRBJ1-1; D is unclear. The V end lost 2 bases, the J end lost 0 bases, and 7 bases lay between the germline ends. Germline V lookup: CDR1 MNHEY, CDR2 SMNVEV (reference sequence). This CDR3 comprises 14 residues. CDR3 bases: TGTGCCAGCAGTTTAAATGGATTGAACACTGAAGCTTTCTTT. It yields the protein CASSLNGLNTEAFF.

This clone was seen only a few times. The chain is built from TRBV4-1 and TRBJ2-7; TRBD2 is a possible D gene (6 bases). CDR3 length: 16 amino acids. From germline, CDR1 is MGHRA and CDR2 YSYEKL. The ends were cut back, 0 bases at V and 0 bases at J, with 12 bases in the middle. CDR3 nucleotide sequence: TGCGCCAGCAGCCAAGATCACGGGGGTGGCTCCTACGAGCAGTACTTC. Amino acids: CASSQDHGGGSYEQYF.

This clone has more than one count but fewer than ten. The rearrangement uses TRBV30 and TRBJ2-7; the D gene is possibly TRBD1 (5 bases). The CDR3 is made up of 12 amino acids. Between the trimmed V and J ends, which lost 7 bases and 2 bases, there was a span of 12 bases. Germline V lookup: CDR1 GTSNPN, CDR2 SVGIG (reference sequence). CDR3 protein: CAFRQRTYEQYF. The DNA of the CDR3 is TGTGCCTTCCGACAGCGAACCTACGAGCAGTACTTC. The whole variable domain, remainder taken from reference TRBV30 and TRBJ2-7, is SQTIHQWPATLVQPVGSPLSLECTVEGTSNPNLYWYRQAAGRGLQLLFYSVGIGQISSEVPQNLSASRPQDRQFILSSKKLLLSDSGFYLCAFRQRTYEQYFGPGTRLTVT.

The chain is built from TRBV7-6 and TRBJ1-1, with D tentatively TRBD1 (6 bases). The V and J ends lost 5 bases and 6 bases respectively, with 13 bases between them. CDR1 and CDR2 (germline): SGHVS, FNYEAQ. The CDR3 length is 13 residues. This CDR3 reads CASSQKGGAEAFF. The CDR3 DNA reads TGTGCCAGCAGCCAAAAGGGGGGCGCTGAAGCTTTCTTT.

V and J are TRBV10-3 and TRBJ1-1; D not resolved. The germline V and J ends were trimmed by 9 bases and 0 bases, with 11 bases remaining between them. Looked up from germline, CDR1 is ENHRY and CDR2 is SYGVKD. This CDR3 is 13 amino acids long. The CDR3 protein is CAIWHGLNTEAFF. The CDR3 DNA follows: TGTGCCATTTGGCACGGGCTGAACACTGAAGCTTTCTTT.

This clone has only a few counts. CDR3 nucleotides: TGCAGCGTTGAAAGGGATTCAGATACGCAGTATTTT. Its translation: CSVERDSDTQYF. The rearrangement joins TRBV29-1 to TRBJ2-3; no definite D call. The CDR3 spans 12 residues. The germline CDR1 and CDR2 sequences are SQVTM and ANQGSEA. V lost 2 bases and J 4 bases, leaving 7 bases between the germline ends.

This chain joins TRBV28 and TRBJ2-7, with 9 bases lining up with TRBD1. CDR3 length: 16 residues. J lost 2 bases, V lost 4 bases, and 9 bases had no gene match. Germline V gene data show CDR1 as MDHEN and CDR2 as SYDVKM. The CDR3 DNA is TGTGCCAGCAGTTCCGAACCGGGACAGGGTCCCTACGAGCAGTACTTC. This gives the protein CASSSEPGQGPYEQYF.

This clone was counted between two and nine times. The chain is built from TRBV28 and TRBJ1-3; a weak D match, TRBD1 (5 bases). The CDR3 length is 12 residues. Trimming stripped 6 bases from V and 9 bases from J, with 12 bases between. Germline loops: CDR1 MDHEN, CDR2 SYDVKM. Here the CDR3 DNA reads TGTGCCAGCAGCCCATGGGGGACCACCATATATTTT. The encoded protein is CASSPWGTTIYF.

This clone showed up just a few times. The CDR3 coding sequence is TGTGCCAGCAGTACGCGAGGGAGCTCCTACAATGAGCAGTTCTTC. It codes for CASSTRGSSYNEQFF. This chain connects TRBV25-1 to TRBJ2-1; D is perhaps TRBD2 (5 bases). The CDR3 spans 15 residues. V was pared by 5 bases and J by 0 bases, with 11 bases between. Germline assignment: CDR1 MGHDK and CDR2 SYGVNS.

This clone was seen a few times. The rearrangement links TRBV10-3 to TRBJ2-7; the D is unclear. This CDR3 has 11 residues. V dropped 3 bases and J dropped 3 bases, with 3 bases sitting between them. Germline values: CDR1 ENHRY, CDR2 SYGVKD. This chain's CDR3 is CAISDGYEQYF. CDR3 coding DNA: TGTGCCATCAGTGATGGCTACGAGCAGTACTTC.

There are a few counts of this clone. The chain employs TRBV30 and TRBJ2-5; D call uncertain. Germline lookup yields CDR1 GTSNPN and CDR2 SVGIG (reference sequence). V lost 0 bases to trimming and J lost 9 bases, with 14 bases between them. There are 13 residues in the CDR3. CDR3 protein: CAWSVEGRMAQYF. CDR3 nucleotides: TGTGCCTGGAGTGTAGAAGGACGGATGGCCCAGTACTTC.

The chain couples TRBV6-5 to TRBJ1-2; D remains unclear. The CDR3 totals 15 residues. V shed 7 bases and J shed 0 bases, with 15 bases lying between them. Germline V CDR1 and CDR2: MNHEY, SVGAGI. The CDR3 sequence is CASTSLRDANYGYTF. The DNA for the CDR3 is TGTGCCAGCACCTCCCTTCGGGATGCTAACTATGGCTACACCTTC.

The DNA of the CDR3 is TGTGCCACCAGCAGAGGCCCCGGGGGGCGTTCACCCCTCCACTTT. Encoded protein: CATSRGPGGRSPLHF. V gene TRBV15 combines with J gene TRBJ1-6; TRBD1 might be the D (6 bases). V gave up 1 base and J gave up 9 bases, with 13 bases separating them. Germline V CDR1 and CDR2: LNHNV, YYDKDF (reference sequence). The CDR3 length is 15 residues.